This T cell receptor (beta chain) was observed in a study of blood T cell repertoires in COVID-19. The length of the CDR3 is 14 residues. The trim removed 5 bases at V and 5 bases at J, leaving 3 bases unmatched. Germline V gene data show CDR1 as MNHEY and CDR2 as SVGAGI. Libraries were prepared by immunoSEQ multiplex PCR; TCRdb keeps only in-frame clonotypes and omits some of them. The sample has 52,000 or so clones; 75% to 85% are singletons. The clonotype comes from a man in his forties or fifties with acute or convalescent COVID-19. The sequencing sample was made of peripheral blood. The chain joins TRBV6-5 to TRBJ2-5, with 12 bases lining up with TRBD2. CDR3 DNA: TGTGCCAGCAGTCACGGACTAGCGGGGGAGACCCAGTACTTC. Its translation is CASSHGLAGETQYF.